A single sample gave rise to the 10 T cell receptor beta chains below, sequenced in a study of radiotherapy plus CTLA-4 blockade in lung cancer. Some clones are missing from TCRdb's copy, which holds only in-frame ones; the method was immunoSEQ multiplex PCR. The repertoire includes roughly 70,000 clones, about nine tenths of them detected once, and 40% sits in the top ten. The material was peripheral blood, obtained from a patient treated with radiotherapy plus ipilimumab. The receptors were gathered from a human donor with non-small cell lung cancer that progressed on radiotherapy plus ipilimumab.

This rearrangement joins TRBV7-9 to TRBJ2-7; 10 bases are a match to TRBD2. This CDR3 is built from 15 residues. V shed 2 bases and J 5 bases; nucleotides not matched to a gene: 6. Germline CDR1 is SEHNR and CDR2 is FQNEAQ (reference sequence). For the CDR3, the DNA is TGTGCCAGCAGCTTAAACCCCGGGACTAGCGACGAGCAGTACTTC. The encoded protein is CASSLNPGTSDEQYF.

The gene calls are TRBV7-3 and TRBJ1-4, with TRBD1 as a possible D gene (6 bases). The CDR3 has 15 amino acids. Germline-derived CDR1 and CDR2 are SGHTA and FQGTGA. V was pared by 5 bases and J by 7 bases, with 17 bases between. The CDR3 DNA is TGTGCCAGCAGCGCCATAGGAGGGGGGACTGAAAAACTGTTTTTT. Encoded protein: CASSAIGGGTEKLFF.

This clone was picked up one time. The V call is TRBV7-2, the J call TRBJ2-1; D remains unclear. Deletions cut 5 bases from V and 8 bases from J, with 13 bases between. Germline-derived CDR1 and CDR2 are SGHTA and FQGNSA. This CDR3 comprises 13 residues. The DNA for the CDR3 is TGTGCCAGCAGCGCCCATTTATTCGATGAGCAGTTCTTC. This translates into CASSAHLFDEQFF.

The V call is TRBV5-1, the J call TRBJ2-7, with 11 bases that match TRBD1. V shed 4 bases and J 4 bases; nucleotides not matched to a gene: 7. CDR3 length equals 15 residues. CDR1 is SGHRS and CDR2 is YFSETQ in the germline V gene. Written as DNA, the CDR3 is TGCGCCAGCAGCGCGGACAGGGGGCGAAAATACGAGCAGTACTTC. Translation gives CASSADRGRKYEQYF.

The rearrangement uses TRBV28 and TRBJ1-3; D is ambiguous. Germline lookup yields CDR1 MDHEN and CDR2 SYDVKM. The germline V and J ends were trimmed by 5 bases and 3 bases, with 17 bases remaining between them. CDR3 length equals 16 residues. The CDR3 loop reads CASSNPSVGIGNTIYF. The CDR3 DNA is TGTGCCAGCAGTAACCCATCGGTTGGAATTGGAAACACCATATATTTT.

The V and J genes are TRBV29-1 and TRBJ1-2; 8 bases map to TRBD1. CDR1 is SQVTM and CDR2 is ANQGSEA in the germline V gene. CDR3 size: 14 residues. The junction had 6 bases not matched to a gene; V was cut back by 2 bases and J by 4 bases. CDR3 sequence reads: CSVERTGGGYGYTF. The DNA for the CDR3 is TGCAGCGTTGAAAGAACAGGGGGAGGCTATGGCTACACCTTC.

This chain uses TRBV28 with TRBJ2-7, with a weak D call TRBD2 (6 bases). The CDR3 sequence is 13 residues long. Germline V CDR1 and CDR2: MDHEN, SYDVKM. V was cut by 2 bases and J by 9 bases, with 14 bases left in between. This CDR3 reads CASSLRGTSVQYV. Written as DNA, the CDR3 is TGTGCCAGCAGTTTACGGGGGACTTCGGTGCAGTACGTC.

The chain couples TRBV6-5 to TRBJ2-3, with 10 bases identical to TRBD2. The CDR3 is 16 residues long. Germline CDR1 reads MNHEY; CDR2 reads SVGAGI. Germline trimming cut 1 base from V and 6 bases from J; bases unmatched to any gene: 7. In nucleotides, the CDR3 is TGTGCCAGCAGTTACTTACTAGCGGGGTCCGCGGATACGCAGTATTTT. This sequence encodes CASSYLLAGSADTQYF.

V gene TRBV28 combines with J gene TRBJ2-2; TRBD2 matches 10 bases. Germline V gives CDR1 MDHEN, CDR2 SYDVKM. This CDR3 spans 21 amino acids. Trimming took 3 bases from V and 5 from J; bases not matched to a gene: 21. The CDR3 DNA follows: TGTGCCAGCAGTTTGCTGGCGTCGGCTAGCGGGAGTGGGGGATTAACCGGGGAGCTGTTTTTT. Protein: CASSLLASASGSGGLTGELFF.

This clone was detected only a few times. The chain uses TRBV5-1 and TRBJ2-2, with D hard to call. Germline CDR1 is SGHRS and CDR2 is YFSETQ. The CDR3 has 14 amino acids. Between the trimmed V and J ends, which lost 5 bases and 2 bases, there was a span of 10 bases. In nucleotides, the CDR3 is TGCGCCAGCAGGGTAGGCAGAAACACCGGGGAGCTGTTTTTT. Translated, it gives CASRVGRNTGELFF.